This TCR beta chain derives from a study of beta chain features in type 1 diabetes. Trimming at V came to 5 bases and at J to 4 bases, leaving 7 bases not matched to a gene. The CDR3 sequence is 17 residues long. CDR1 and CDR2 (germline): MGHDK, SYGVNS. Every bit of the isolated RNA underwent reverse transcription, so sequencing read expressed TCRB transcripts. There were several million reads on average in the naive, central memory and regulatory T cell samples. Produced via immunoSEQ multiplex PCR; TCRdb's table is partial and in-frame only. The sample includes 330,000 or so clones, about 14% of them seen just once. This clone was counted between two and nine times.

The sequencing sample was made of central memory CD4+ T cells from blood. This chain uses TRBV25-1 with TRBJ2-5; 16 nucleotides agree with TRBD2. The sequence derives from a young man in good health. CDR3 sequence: CASSPGTSGRARETQYF. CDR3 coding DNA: TGTGCCAGCAGTCCTGGGACTAGCGGGAGGGCCCGAGAGACCCAGTACTTC.